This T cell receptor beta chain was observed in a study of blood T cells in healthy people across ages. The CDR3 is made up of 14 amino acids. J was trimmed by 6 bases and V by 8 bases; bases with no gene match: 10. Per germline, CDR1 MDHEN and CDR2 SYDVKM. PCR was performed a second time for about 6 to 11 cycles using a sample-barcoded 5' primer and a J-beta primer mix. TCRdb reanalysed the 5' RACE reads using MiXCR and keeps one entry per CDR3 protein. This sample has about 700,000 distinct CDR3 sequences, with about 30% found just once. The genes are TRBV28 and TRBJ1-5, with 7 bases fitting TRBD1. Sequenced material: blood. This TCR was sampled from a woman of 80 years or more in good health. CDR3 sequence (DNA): TGTGCCAGCTTACCCGGGGCAGGGGGTCAGCCCCAGCATTTT. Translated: CASLPGAGGQPQHF.